The clone carrying this T cell receptor (beta chain) was counted only a few times. Its antigen is not identified. Via MiXCR, TCRdb re-called the reads, giving one row per CDR3 protein. The sample carries about 920,000 distinct CDR3 sequences, 31% recorded once. The data belong to a study of T cell repertoires in cytomegalovirus infection. Study details: CMV epitopes that were recently identified and HLA-C-restricted were used alongside well-studied HLA-B-restricted ones. Shared public TCR beta signatures pointed to both CMV infection and a matching HLA type.

Overall study findings and caveats: Cumulative frequency of public TCR beta families picked out carriers of CMV plus the relevant HLA. The response measured ex vivo was dominated by TCR beta clonotypes (HLA-C-restricted and CMV-specific).

With 3 bases removed from V and 8 bases from J, the gap between germline ends came to 16 bases. Germline V gives CDR1 SGHVS, CDR2 FQNEAQ. The CDR3 has 14 amino acids. This receptor was taken from a human donor in good health (CMV status not recorded). Some clones in this sample may be carry-over from other donors' samples. The chain combines TRBV7-8 with TRBJ1-2; tentatively, D is TRBD1 (6 bases). Sequences were derived from cultured CD8+ T cells from PBMCs, sampled from culture after CMV antigen stimulation. CDR3 DNA sequence: TGTGCCAGCAGCTTGGCGGGGGGGCCTCGAGGCTACACCTTC. Its translation is CASSLAGGPRGYTF.